The clone carrying this T cell receptor beta chain turned up a few times. Its antigen is not known. The TCR library protocol attached unique molecular identifiers to the individual cDNA molecules. TCRdb passed the 5' RACE reads through MiXCR, listing each CDR3 protein once. The profile shows some 96,000 distinct CDR3 sequences, 9.5% to 12% of them singletons. This sample stems from a study of early T cells in non-severe SARS-CoV-2 infection. Whole-study context: Sequencing of unsorted whole blood was done on bulk RNA, leaving chains unpaired. General study results and limits: The VDJdb matching leaned toward anti-spike CD8 responses and overlooked private and CD4 specificities.

The CDR3 extends over 14 amino acids. Germline V CDR1 and CDR2: SEHNR, FQNEAQ (reference sequence). V lost 5 bases to trimming and J lost 1 base, with 11 bases between them. The receptor's source is an adult who was a healthcare worker with PCR-confirmed SARS-CoV-2 infection or an uninfected control (not recorded which). Here the sequenced sample was whole blood, taken at baseline. The chain couples TRBV7-9 to TRBJ1-1; D is unresolved. The CDR3 nucleotides read TGTGCCAGCAGCGTGGACGGCTCGAACACTGAAGCTTTCTTT. The encoded protein is CASSVDGSNTEAFF.